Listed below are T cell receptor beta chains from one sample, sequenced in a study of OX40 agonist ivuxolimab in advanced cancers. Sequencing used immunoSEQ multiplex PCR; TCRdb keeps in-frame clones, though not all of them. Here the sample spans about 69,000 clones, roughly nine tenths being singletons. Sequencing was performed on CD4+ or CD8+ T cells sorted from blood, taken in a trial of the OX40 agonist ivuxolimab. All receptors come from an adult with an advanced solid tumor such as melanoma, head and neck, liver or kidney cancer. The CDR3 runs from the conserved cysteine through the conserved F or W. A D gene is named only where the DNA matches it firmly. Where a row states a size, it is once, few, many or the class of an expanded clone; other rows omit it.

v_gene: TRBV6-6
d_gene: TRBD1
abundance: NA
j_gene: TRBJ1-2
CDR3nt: TGTGCCAGCAGGGGACAGGGTCGCGGCTACACCTTC
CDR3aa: CASRGQGRGYTF

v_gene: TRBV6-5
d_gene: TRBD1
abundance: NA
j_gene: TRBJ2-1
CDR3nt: TGTGCCAGCAGTTCCTGGACAGGGAGGAATGAGCAGTTCTTC
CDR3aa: CASSSWTGRNEQFF

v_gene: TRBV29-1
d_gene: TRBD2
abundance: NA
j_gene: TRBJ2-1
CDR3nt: TGCAGCGTTGAAGGACTAGCGGAATACAATGAGCAGTTCTTC
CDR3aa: CSVEGLAEYNEQFF

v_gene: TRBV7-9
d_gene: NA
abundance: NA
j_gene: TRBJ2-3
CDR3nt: TGTGCCAGCAGCTTAGGAGGGGGGCCCACAGATACGCAGTATTTT
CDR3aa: CASSLGGGPTDTQYF

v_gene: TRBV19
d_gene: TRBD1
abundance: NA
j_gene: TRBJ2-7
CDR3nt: TGTGCCAGTAGCCTCACCGACAGGGTGGTCTCCCGGGAGCAGTACTTC
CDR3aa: CASSLTDRVVSREQYF

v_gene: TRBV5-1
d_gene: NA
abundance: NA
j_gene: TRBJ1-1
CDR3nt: TGCGCCAGCAGCTTAGGGGGGCCGCCGAGGCCCCTCATGAACACTGAAGCTTTCTTT
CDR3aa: CASSLGGPPRPLMNTEAFF

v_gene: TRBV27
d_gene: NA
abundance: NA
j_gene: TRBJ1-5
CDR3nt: TGTGCCAGCAGTTTTGTACCCGAGGAAGTAAATCAGCCCCAGCATTTT
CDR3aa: CASSFVPEEVNQPQHF

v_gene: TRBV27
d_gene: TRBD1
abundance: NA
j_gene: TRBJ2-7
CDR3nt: TGTGCCGCCCGGGACAGGGGGCGGAACGAGCAGTACTTC
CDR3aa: CAARDRGRNEQYF

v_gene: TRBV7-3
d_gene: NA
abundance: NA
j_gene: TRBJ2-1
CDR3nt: TGTGCCAGCAGCTTAAATGGTTACAATGAGCAGTTCTTC
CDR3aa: CASSLNGYNEQFF

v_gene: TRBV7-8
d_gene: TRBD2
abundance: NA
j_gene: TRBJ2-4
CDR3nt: TGTGCCAGCAGCCTTAGCGGGATGATTACAAGAAACATTCAGTACTTC
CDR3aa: CASSLSGMITRNIQYF

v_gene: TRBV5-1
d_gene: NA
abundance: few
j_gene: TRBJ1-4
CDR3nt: TGCGCCAGCAGCTCCGGGACGGAAGGTGAAAAACTGTTTTTT
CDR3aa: CASSSGTEGEKLFF

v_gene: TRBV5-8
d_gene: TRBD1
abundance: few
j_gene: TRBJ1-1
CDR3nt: TGTGCCAGCAGCCAGGGGGCGGACACTGAAGCTTTCTTT
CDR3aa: CASSQGADTEAFF

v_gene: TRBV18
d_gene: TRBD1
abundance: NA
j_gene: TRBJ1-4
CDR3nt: TGTGCCAGCTCAAAGGACAGGGTTCGTGGCGAAAAACTGTTTTTT
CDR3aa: CASSKDRVRGEKLFF

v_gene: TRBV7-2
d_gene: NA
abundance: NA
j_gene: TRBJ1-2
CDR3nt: TGTGCCAGCAGCCCTAGACAGAACTACTACTATGGCTACACCTTC
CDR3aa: CASSPRQNYYYGYTF

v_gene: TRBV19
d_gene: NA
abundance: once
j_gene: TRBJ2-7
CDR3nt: TGTGCCAGTAGTTCTACCGGAGGGATCGGCTCCTACGAGCAGTACTTC
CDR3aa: CASSSTGGIGSYEQYF

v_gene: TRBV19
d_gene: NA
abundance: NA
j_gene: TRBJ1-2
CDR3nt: TGTGCCAGTAGTATTTCCCCCACTAACTATGGCTACACCTTC
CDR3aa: CASSISPTNYGYTF

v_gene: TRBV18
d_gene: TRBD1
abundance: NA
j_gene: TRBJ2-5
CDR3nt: TGTGCCAGCTCAAGATCAGGGGGTCAAGAGACCCAGTACTTC
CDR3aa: CASSRSGGQETQYF

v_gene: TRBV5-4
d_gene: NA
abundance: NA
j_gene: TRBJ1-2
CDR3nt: TGTGCCAGCAGCTACAGGGACGGCTACACCTTC
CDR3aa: CASSYRDGYTF

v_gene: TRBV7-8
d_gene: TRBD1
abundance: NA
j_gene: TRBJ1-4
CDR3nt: TGTGCCAGCAGCTTGAGCGGGACAGCTAATGAAAAACTGTTTTTT
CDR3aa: CASSLSGTANEKLFF

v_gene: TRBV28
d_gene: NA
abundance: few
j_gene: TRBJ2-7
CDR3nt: TGTGCCAGCAGTTTAGCGGGATTCGACGAGCAGTACTTC
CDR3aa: CASSLAGFDEQYF

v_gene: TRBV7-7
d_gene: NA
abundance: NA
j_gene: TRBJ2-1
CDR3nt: TGTGCTAGCAGCTTAGGTCGGGAGAGGGGCTACAATGAGCAGTTCTTC
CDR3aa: CASSLGRERGYNEQFF

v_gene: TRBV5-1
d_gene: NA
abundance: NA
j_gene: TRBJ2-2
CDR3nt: TGCGCCAGCAGCTTGGGAGTCAGGGTAGACACCGGGGAGCTGTTTTTT
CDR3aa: CASSLGVRVDTGELFF